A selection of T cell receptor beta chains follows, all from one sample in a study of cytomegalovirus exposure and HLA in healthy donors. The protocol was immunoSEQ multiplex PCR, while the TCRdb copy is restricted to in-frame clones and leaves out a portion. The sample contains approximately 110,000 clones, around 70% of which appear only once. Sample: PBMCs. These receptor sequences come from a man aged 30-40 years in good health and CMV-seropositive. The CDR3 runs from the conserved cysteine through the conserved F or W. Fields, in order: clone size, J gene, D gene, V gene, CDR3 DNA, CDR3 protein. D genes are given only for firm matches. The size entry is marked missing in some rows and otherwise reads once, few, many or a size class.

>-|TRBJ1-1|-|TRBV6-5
TGTGCCAGCAGTTACTCGACTGGGGGCGCCGGGACTGAAGCTTTCTTT
CASSYSTGGAGTEAFF
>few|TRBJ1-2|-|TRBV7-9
TGTGCCAGCAACGCCCGGGGGTCTGGCTACACCTTC
CASNARGSGYTF
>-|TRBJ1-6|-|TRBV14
TGTGCCAGCAGCCTCCTACAGGTAGGTAATTCACCCCTCCACTTT
CASSLLQVGNSPLHF
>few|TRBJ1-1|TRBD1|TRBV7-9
TGTGCCAGCAGCTTAGAACAGGGGGCTCGGGCTTTCTTT
CASSLEQGARAFF
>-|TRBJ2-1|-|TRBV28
TGTGCCAGCAGTTTATTAGGGCAGGGTGGCTACAATGAGCAGTTCTTC
CASSLLGQGGYNEQFF
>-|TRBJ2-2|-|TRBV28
TGTGCCAGCAGCCGCCTACAGGGGAACACCGGGGAGCTGTTTTTT
CASSRLQGNTGELFF
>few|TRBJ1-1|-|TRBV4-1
TGCGCCAGCAGCCAAGGCCAGGGGCTGATACGGCCGAACACTGAAGCTTTCTTT
CASSQGQGLIRPNTEAFF
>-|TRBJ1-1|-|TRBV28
TGTGCCAGCAGGAGATACACTGAAGCTTTCTTT
CASRRYTEAFF
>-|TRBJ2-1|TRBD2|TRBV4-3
TGCGCCAGCAGCCAAGACCCGCTAGCGGGGGACGAGCAGTTCTTC
CASSQDPLAGDEQFF
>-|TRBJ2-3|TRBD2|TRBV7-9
TGTGCCAGCAGCTTTTGGGAGGGGCAGGCAGGCACAGATACGCAGTATTTT
CASSFWEGQAGTDTQYF
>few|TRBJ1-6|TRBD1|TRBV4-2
TGTGCCAGCAGCCAAGATACAGGACAGGGGGCGAATAATTCACCCCTCCACTTT
CASSQDTGQGANNSPLHF
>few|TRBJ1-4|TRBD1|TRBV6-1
TGTGCCAGCAGTGAAGGACAGGGTTTTGAAAAACTGTTTTTT
CASSEGQGFEKLFF
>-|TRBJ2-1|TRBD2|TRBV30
TGTGCCTGGAGTGTACAAGGGGTAGCGGGGGGGTATAAGTTCTTC
CAWSVQGVAGGYKFF
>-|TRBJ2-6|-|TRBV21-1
TGTGCCAGCAGCAAAGCCCGGGACTACTTCTCCAATGACTCTGGGGCCAACGTCCTGACTTTC
CASSKARDYFSNDSGANVLTF
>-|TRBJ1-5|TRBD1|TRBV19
TGTGCCAGTAGTAGCCAGGGGGATCAGCCCCAGCATTTT
CASSSQGDQPQHF
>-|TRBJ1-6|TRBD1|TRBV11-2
TGTGCCAGCAGCGCAGGGGGTCAAAGCTCCTATAATTCACCCCTCCACTTT
CASSAGGQSSYNSPLHF
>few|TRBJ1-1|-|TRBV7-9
TGTGCCAGCAGACTCTATCAGGGGCCCCTGGGCACTGAAGCTTTCTTT
CASRLYQGPLGTEAFF
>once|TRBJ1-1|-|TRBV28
TGTGCCAGCAGTATTACAAATGAAGCTTTCTTT
CASSITNEAFF